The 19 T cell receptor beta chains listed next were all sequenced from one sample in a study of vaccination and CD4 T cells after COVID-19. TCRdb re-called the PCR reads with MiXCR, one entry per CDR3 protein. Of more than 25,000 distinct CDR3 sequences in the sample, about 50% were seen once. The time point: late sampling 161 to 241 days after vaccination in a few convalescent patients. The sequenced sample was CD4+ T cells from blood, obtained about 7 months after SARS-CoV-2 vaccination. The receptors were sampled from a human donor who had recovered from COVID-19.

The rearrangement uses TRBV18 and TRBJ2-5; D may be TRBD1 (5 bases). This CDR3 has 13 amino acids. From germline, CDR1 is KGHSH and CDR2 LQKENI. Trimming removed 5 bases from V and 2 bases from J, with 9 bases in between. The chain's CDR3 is CASSSTAQETQYF. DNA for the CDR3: TGTGCCAGCTCATCGACAGCTCAAGAGACCCAGTACTTC.

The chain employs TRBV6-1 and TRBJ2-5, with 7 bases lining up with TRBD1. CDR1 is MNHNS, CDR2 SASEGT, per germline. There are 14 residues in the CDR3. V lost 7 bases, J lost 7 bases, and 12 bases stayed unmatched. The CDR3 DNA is TGTGCCAGCACACTGGGACAGCTAATGGCGACCCAGTACTTC. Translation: CASTLGQLMATQYF.

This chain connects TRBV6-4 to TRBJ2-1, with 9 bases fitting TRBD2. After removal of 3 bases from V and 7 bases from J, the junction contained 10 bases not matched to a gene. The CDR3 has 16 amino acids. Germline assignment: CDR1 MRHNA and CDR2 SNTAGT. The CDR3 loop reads CASSEGAGGPINEQFF. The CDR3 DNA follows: TGTGCCAGCAGTGAAGGGGCGGGAGGGCCCATAAATGAGCAGTTCTTC.

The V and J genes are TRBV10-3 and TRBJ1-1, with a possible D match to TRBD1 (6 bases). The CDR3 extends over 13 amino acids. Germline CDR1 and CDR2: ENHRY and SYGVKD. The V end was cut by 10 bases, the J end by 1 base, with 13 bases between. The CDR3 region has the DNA TGTGCCACCGGGACATCCCCGAACACTGAAGCTTTCTTT. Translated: CATGTSPNTEAFF.

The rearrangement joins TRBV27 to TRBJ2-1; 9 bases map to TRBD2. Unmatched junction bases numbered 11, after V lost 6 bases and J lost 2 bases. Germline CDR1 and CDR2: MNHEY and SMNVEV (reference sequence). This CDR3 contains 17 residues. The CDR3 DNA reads TGTGCCAGCAGCCCCCGGCGCGGGAGGGAGACCTACAATGAGCAGTTCTTC. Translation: CASSPRRGRETYNEQFF.

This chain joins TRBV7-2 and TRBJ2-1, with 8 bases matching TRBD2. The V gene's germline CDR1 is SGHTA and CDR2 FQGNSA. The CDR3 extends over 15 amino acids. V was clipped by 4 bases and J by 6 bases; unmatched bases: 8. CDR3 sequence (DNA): TGTGCCAGCAGCTCACGCGGGGGGAGCTTCAATGAGCAGTTCTTC. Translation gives CASSSRGGSFNEQFF.

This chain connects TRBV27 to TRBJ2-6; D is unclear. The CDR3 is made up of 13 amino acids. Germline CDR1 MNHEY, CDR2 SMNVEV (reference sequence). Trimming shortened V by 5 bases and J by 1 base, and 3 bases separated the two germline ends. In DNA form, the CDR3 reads TGTGCCAGCAGTCAGTCTGGGGCCAACGTCCTGACTTTC. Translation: CASSQSGANVLTF.

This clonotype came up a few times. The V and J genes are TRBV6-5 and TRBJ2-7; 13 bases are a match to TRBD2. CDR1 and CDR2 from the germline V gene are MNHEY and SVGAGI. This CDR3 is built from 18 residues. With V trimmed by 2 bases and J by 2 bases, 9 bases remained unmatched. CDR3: CASSYKSGTSGDPYEQYF. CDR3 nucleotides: TGTGCCAGCAGTTACAAAAGCGGGACTAGCGGGGATCCCTACGAGCAGTACTTC.

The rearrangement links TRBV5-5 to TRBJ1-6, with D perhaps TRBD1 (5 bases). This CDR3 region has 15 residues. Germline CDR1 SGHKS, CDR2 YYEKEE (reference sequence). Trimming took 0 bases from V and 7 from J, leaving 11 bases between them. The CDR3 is CASSLDRPGNSPLHF. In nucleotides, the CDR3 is TGTGCCAGCAGCTTGGATCGCCCAGGGAATTCACCCCTCCACTTT. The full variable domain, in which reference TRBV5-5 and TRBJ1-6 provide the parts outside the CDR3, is DAGVTQSPTHLIKTRGQQVTLRCSPISGHKSVSWYQQVLGQGPQFIFQYYEKEERGRGNFPDRFSARQFPNYSSELNVNALLLGDSALYLCASSLDRPGNSPLHFGNGTRLTVT.

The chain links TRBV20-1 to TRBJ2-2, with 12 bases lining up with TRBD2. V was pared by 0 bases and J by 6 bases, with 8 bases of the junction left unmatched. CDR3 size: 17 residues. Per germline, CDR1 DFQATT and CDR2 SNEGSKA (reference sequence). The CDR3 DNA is TGCAGTGCTAGAGATCATCTGGGACTAGCGGGTGCCGGGGAGCTGTTTTTT. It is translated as CSARDHLGLAGAGELFF.

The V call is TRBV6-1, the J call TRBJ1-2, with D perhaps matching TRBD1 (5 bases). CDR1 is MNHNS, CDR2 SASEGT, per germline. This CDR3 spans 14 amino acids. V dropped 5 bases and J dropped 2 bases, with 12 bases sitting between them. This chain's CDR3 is CASSQDSTNYGYTF. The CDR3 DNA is TGTGCCAGCAGTCAAGACAGCACGAACTATGGCTACACCTTC.

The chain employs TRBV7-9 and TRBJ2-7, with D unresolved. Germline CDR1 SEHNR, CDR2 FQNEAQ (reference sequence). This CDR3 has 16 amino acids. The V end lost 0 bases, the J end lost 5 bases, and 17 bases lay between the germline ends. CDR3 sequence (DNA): TGTGCCAGCAGCTTAGCTTCGGCAGCCCTTCTGAACGAGCAGTACTTC. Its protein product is CASSLASAALLNEQYF. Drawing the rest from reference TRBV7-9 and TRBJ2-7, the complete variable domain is DTGVSQNPRHKITKRGQNVTFRCDPISEHNRLYWYRQTLGQGPEFLTYFQNEAQLEKSRLLSDRFSAERPKGSFSTLEIQRTEQGDSAMYLCASSLASAALLNEQYFGPGTRLTVT.

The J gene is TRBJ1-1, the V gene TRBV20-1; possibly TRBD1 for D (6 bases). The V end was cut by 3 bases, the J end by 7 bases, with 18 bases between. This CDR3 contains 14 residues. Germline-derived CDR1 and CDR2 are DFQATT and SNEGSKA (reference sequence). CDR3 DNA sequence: TGCAGTGCTAGGGTTCACAGGGAACTAGATGAAGCTTTCTTT. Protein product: CSARVHRELDEAFF.

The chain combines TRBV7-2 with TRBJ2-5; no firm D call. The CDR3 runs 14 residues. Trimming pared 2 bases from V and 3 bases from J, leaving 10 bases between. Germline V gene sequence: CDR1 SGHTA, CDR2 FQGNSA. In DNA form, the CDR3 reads TGTGCCAGCAGCTTAATTCGGCGAAAAGAGACCCAGTACTTC. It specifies CASSLIRRKETQYF.

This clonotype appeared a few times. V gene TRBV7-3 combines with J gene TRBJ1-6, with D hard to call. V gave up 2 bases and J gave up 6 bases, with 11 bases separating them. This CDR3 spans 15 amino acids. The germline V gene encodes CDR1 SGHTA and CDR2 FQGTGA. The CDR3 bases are TGTGCCAGCAGCTTATCTCTTTCGGCTAATTCACCCCTCCACTTT. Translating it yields CASSLSLSANSPLHF. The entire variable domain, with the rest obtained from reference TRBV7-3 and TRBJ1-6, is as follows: GAGVSQTPSNKVTEKGKYVELRCDPISGHTALYWYRQSLGQGPEFLIYFQGTGAADDSGLPNDRFFAVRPEGSVSTLKIQRTERGDSAVYLCASSLSLSANSPLHFGNGTRLTVT.

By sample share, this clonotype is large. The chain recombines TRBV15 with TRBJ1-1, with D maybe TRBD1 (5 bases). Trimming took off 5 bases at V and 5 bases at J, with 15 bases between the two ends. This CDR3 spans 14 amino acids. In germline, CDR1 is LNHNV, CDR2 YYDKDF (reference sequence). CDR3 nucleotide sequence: TGTGCCACCAGCCTTTCGCAGGGAGAGACTGAAGCTTTCTTT. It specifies CATSLSQGETEAFF.

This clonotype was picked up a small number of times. CDR3 nucleotides: TGTGCCAGCAGTTTAGTAAGCGGGAGTTACGAGCAGTACTTC. It is translated as CASSLVSGSYEQYF. This sequence joins TRBV27 and TRBJ2-7, with 8 bases that match TRBD2. The germline V gene has CDR1 MNHEY and CDR2 SMNVEV (reference sequence). The V and J ends lost 2 bases and 4 bases, in that order; junction bases with no gene match: 4. The length of the CDR3 is 14 residues.

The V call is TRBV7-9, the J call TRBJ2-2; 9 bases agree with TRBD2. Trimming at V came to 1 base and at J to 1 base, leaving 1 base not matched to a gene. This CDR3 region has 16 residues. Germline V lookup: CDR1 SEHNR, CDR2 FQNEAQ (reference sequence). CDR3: CASSLGLAENTGELFF. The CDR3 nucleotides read TGTGCCAGCAGCTTAGGACTAGCGGAGAACACCGGGGAGCTGTTTTTT.

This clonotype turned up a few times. For the CDR3, the DNA is TGCAGTGCTCCGGGACCCCAAGACTACGAGCAGTACTTC. It translates to CSAPGPQDYEQYF. The chain recombines TRBV20-1 with TRBJ2-7; either TRBD1 or TRBD2 may fit D (5 bases each). CDR1 DFQATT and CDR2 SNEGSKA come from the germline V gene (reference sequence). The CDR3 is made up of 13 amino acids. With 5 bases removed from V and 3 bases from J, the gap between germline ends came to 14 bases.